These T cell receptor beta chains were read from a single sample in a study of early T cells in non-severe SARS-CoV-2 infection. Via MiXCR, TCRdb re-called the 5' RACE reads, giving one row per CDR3 protein. The data show roughly 64,000 distinct CDR3 sequences, around 10% seen once. Sample: whole blood, taken at baseline. All receptors derive from an adult who was a healthcare worker with PCR-confirmed SARS-CoV-2 infection or an uninfected control (not recorded which). Both conserved end residues are part of each CDR3. The D gene is left open where the match is weak. Clone sizes are given selectively: once, few, many, or a class where the clone is expanded.

d_gene,j_gene,abundance,v_gene,len,CDR3aa,CDR3nt
NA,TRBJ2-2,few,TRBV19,16,CASTKHPPGGPGELFF,TGTGCCAGTACTAAACATCCCCCTGGAGGGCCCGGGGAGCTGTTTTTT
NA,TRBJ1-1,NA,TRBV30,12,CAWSVGWNEAFF,TGTGCCTGGAGTGTAGGCTGGAATGAAGCTTTCTTT
TRBD1,TRBJ1-1,NA,TRBV7-9,15,CASSLKDRRNTEAFF,TGTGCCAGCAGCTTGAAGGACAGGCGGAACACTGAAGCTTTCTTT
NA,TRBJ2-1,many,TRBV4-3,13,CASSLEAVGEQFF,TGCGCCAGCAGCCTAGAAGCCGTTGGTGAGCAGTTCTTC
NA,TRBJ2-1,few,TRBV10-3,14,CAIARGSPYNEQFF,TGTGCCATTGCAAGGGGCTCACCCTACAATGAGCAGTTCTTC
TRBD1,TRBJ1-1,NA,TRBV12-3/TRBV12-4,16,CASSRGQGRRNTEAFF,TGTGCCAGCAGCCGAGGACAGGGCAGGCGGAACACTGAAGCTTTCTTT
TRBD1,TRBJ1-5,few,TRBV19,17,CASRVGKGAHSNQPQHF,TGTGCCAGTAGAGTGGGGAAGGGGGCCCATAGCAATCAGCCCCAGCATTTT
NA,TRBJ1-6,few,TRBV25-1,15,CASSPHRGSNSPLHF,TGTGCCAGCAGTCCCCACCGGGGTAGTAATTCACCCCTCCACTTT
NA,TRBJ2-2,few,TRBV5-1,15,CASSLGSLTTGELFF,TGCGCCAGCAGCTTAGGGTCCTTGACCACCGGGGAGCTGTTTTTT
NA,TRBJ1-2,many,TRBV7-2,14,CASRQKGGPHGYTF,TGTGCCAGCAGACAGAAGGGGGGCCCCCATGGCTACACCTTC
NA,TRBJ1-4,few,TRBV30,12,CAWRTTREKLFF,TGTGCCTGGAGGACCACTAGGGAAAAACTGTTTTTT
NA,TRBJ1-2,many,TRBV5-1,13,CASSFTGYYGYTF,TGCGCCAGCAGCTTTACAGGATACTATGGCTACACCTTC
NA,TRBJ2-7,many,TRBV11-2,15,CASRMVGRTSYEQYF,TGTGCCAGCAGAATGGTAGGGCGTACCTCCTACGAGCAGTACTTC
NA,TRBJ2-1,few,TRBV4-2,17,CASSQVTRGSSYNEQFF,TGTGCCAGCAGCCAAGTAACCCGGGGCAGCTCCTACAATGAGCAGTTCTTC
NA,TRBJ1-4,many,TRBV2,10,CASLKEKLFF,TGTGCCAGCCTCAAAGAAAAACTGTTTTTT
TRBD1,TRBJ1-1,few,TRBV6-6,14,CASSYSGQGAKAFF,TGTGCCAGCAGTTACTCTGGACAGGGGGCGAAGGCTTTCTTT
TRBD2,TRBJ2-1,NA,TRBV9,15,CASSAPPGGYNEQFF,TGTGCCAGCAGTGCACCCCCGGGGGGCTACAATGAGCAGTTCTTC
NA,TRBJ1-2,many,TRBV2,16,CASVARIRAIYYGYTF,TGTGCCAGCGTAGCGCGGATTAGGGCGATCTACTATGGCTACACCTTC
NA,TRBJ2-1,NA,TRBV2,21,CASSENPRPTPGQRREDEQFF,TGTGCCAGCAGTGAAAATCCGCGTCCCACCCCAGGACAAAGAAGGGAGGATGAGCAGTTCTTC
NA,TRBJ1-2,NA,TRBV27,16,CASSFWGTGGGYGYTF,TGTGCCAGCAGTTTTTGGGGTACGGGCGGTGGCTATGGCTACACCTTC